This is a list of T cell receptor beta chains from one sample in a study of blood T cell repertoires in COVID-19. Method: immunoSEQ multiplex PCR; TCRdb's copy keeps in-frame clones and lacks some. This sample carries fewer than 250,000 clones, around four fifths of them seen once, and the ten largest clones take around 0.93%. Specimen: peripheral blood. All receptors come from a man aged 55 to 70 with COVID-19, enrolled during active disease. CDR3s include the opening cysteine and the closing phenylalanine or tryptophan. The order of the fields is J gene, V gene, CDR3 protein.

j_gene: TRBJ1-1
v_gene: TRBV6-2/TRBV6-3
CDR3aa: CASSDTGGGNTEAFF

j_gene: TRBJ2-1
v_gene: TRBV30
CDR3aa: CAWTLTYGEQFF

j_gene: TRBJ1-1
v_gene: TRBV3-1/TRBV3-2
CDR3aa: CASSRTHSRTVTEAFF

j_gene: TRBJ1-5
v_gene: TRBV2
CDR3aa: CASSRTGRQPQHF

j_gene: TRBJ2-7
v_gene: TRBV10-3
CDR3aa: CAITEGGLYEQYF

j_gene: TRBJ2-5
v_gene: TRBV18
CDR3aa: CASSPRDRETQYF

j_gene: TRBJ2-2
v_gene: TRBV19
CDR3aa: CASSISPDTGELFF

j_gene: TRBJ1-5
v_gene: TRBV9
CDR3aa: CASSGGQHNQPQHF

j_gene: TRBJ1-1
v_gene: TRBV6-6
CDR3aa: CASSYTGTNFPTEAFF

j_gene: TRBJ2-7
v_gene: TRBV10-2
CDR3aa: CASRSTGLTYEQYF

j_gene: TRBJ2-1
v_gene: TRBV9
CDR3aa: CASSDTTTSREQFF

j_gene: TRBJ1-1
v_gene: TRBV18
CDR3aa: CASSNGQGAEAFF

j_gene: TRBJ2-3
v_gene: TRBV4-2
CDR3aa: CASSQEPGGGTDTQYF

j_gene: TRBJ2-1
v_gene: TRBV3-1/TRBV3-2
CDR3aa: CASSQEGGGVNEQFF

j_gene: TRBJ1-1
v_gene: TRBV29-1
CDR3aa: CSVAGPLMNTEAFF

j_gene: TRBJ1-5
v_gene: TRBV18
CDR3aa: CASSPPQGAGQPQHF